The clone carrying this TCR beta chain was seen ten or more times. This specimen comes from a study of regulatory T cells in long-lasting Graves disease. The CDR3 spans 13 residues. CDR1 and CDR2 (germline): SGHTA, FQGNSA. Trimming pared 4 bases from V and 5 bases from J, leaving 10 bases between. Arm-PCR with iRepertoire HTBI primers amplified the CDR3 regions for these TCR beta libraries. TCRdb processed the multiplex PCR reads anew with MiXCR; each CDR3 protein has one entry. In the table there are approximately 390,000 distinct CDR3 sequences, around 15% of which are singletons. Time point specified: newly diagnosed GD, antithyroid drugs for less than 3 months. PBMCs were the source of the RNA used for TCR sequencing. The same data also contributed to another study, on T cells in Graves' hyperthyroidism and ophthalmopathy.

The input for sequencing was peripheral blood mononuclear cells (PBMCs), taken at new diagnosis, from a patient treated with antithyroid drugs. V is TRBV7-2 and J is TRBJ2-3; D gene uncertain. The origin of this receptor is a woman aged 18-29 years with Graves disease. The CDR3 DNA is TGTGCCAGCAGCTCGTTAGTTGAAGATACGCAGTATTTT. Protein: CASSSLVEDTQYF.